The 24 T cell receptor beta chains below all came from one sample that was sequenced in a study of beta chain features in type 1 diabetes. Their antigens remain unidentified. General observations from the study: Moderately but significantly shorter TCRB CDR3s were found in Type 1 diabetes patients in all four CD4+ subsets.

Expressed TCRB transcripts were sequenced, since all the RNA that had been isolated was reverse transcribed. The method was immunoSEQ multiplex PCR; TCRdb's version includes in-frame clones alone and lacks a portion of them. Altogether 600,000 to 700,000 clones are present, about an eighth being singletons, with the ten largest covering approximately 0.021%. Specimen: naive CD4+ T cells from blood. These receptors originate from a man between 18 and 35 years old with type 1 diabetes.

The J gene is TRBJ1-1, the V gene TRBV30; tentatively, D is TRBD1 (5 bases). Trimming removed 0 bases from V and 3 bases from J, with 8 bases in between. There are 13 residues in the CDR3. Germline assignment: CDR1 GTSNPN and CDR2 SVGIG (reference sequence). The CDR3 loop reads CAWSVEGDTEAFF. CDR3 coding DNA: TGTGCCTGGAGTGTAGAAGGGGACACTGAAGCTTTCTTT.

This clone was counted between two and nine times. V usage is TRBV5-4 and J usage is TRBJ2-2; D is uncertain. Deletions cut 6 bases from V and 5 bases from J, with 14 bases between. CDR1 and CDR2 (germline): SGHNT, YYREEE (reference sequence). CDR3 size: 14 residues. This CDR3 is CASKDETGTGELFF. In DNA, the CDR3 is TGTGCCAGCAAGGATGAGACGGGTACCGGGGAGCTGTTTTTT.

The sample holds a few counts of this clone. This chain links TRBV5-1 with TRBJ1-1; possibly TRBD1 for D (6 bases). Trimming cost V 0 bases and J 11 bases, with 14 bases left between them. The germline V gene encodes CDR1 SGHRS and CDR2 YFSETQ. The CDR3 is made up of 13 amino acids. CDR3 residues: CASSLEGGLAAFF. CDR3 in DNA: TGCGCCAGCAGCTTGGAAGGGGGTTTAGCCGCTTTCTTT.

The rearrangement links TRBV28 to TRBJ2-3, with 8 bases fitting TRBD2. The V gene end was trimmed by 7 bases and the J gene end by 0 bases; junction bases not matched to a gene: 3. Germline-derived CDR1 and CDR2 are MDHEN and SYDVKM. The CDR3 runs to 14 residues. CDR3 sequence: CASTSGGSTDTQYF. The DNA of the CDR3 is TGTGCCAGCACCTCGGGGGGGAGCACAGATACGCAGTATTTT.

This clone was seen more than once but under ten times. The chain employs TRBV30 and TRBJ1-2; D ambiguous. The CDR3 length is 13 residues. Per germline, CDR1 GTSNPN and CDR2 SVGIG (reference sequence). The ends were cut back, 0 bases at V and 8 bases at J, with 13 bases in the middle. Here the CDR3 reads CAWSVWGQEGYTF. The CDR3 coding sequence is TGTGCCTGGAGTGTATGGGGTCAGGAGGGCTACACCTTC.

This clone has just a few counts. The genes are TRBV6-4 and TRBJ2-1, with 9 positions matching TRBD2. The CDR3 has 16 residues. The J segment lost 5 bases and the V segment lost 6 bases, leaving 11 bases of the junction unmatched. Germline V gene lookup returns CDR1 MRHNA and CDR2 SNTAGT. This CDR3 reads CASSPTPGLANNEQFF. The CDR3 region has the DNA TGTGCCAGCAGCCCGACACCGGGACTAGCAAACAATGAGCAGTTCTTC.

The rearrangement uses TRBV6-5 and TRBJ2-3, with a tentative D call TRBD2 (6 bases). V was cut by 6 bases and J by 1 base, with 14 bases left in between. This CDR3 has 15 amino acids. Germline loops: CDR1 MNHEY, CDR2 SVGAGI. The CDR3, as DNA: TGTGCCAGCAGCGCACCTAGCGTGGGCACAGATACGCAGTATTTT. Its translation: CASSAPSVGTDTQYF.

This clone has more than one count but fewer than ten. The genes are TRBV9 and TRBJ2-1; no reliable D call. The CDR3 contains 14 residues. The V gene's germline CDR1 is SGDLS and CDR2 YYNGEE. V was pared by 0 bases and J by 8 bases, with 12 bases between. The CDR3 DNA is TGTGCCAGCAGCGTAGGGATCCGTTGGGATGAGCAGTTCTTC. Protein product: CASSVGIRWDEQFF.

This clone was counted a few times. J is TRBJ2-1 and V is TRBV10-3; D is possibly TRBD2 (6 bases). This CDR3 is 13 amino acids long. Trimming removed 10 bases at V and 3 bases at J, with 13 bases between. Germline V gene data show CDR1 as ENHRY and CDR2 as SYGVKD. This CDR3 reads CATSRGDYNEQFF. The CDR3 DNA reads TGTGCCACCTCCCGCGGGGACTACAATGAGCAGTTCTTC.

This clone was seen more than once but under ten times. The chain combines TRBV5-6 with TRBJ1-2, with 7 bases aligning to TRBD1. Trimming took 2 bases from V and 8 from J; bases not matched to a gene: 12. The CDR3 contains 15 residues. CDR1 SGHDT and CDR2 YYEEEE come from the germline V gene. The CDR3 sequence is CASSFGDRENQGYTF. CDR3 bases: TGTGCCAGCAGCTTTGGTGACAGGGAAAATCAGGGCTACACCTTC.

The chain has TRBV13 and TRBJ1-1; weak D call: TRBD1 (6 bases). Trimming cost V 5 bases and J 3 bases, with 16 bases left between them. The germline CDR1 and CDR2 sequences are PRHDT and FYEKMQ (reference sequence). The CDR3 contains 15 residues. The chain's CDR3 is CASSGGHRTYTEAFF. CDR3 bases: TGTGCCAGCAGCGGGGGCCACAGGACATACACTGAAGCTTTCTTT.

Here the CDR3 DNA reads TGCAGCGTAATTAACGGACAGGGGAAGACAGGCGACTATGGCTACACCTTC. This encodes CSVINGQGKTGDYGYTF. This sequence joins TRBV29-1 and TRBJ1-2; TRBD1 matches 9 bases. Germline lookup yields CDR1 SQVTM and CDR2 ANQGSEA. The length of the CDR3 is 17 residues. V trimming: 6 bases; J trimming: 3 bases; junction bases outside the gene matches: 17.

This clone was counted only a few times. The chain combines TRBV11-2 with TRBJ1-1, with a tentative D call TRBD1 (6 bases). Trimming took 3 bases from V and 7 from J, leaving 18 bases between them. The CDR3 extends over 15 amino acids. Germline V gene sequence: CDR1 SGHAT, CDR2 FQNNGV. CDR3 sequence (DNA): TGTGCCAGCAGCTTCAGACTTTCAGGGGACCTTGAAGCTTTCTTT. Protein product: CASSFRLSGDLEAFF.

This chain connects TRBV7-3 to TRBJ2-1, with 8 positions matching TRBD2. Trimming took 2 bases from V and 8 from J; bases not matched to a gene: 8. Germline loops: CDR1 SGHTA, CDR2 FQGTGA. This CDR3 is built from 15 residues. The CDR3 protein is CASSLDPSGGYEQFF. DNA for the CDR3: TGTGCCAGCAGCTTAGACCCCAGCGGGGGCTATGAGCAGTTCTTC.

A few counts support this clone. The gene calls are TRBV19 and TRBJ2-7; D is undetermined. The CDR3 length is 16 residues. V was clipped by 3 bases and J by 2 bases, with 17 bases between them. CDR1 is LNHDA and CDR2 is SQIVND in the germline V gene (reference sequence). CDR3 sequence: CASSILGSTRAYEQYF. The CDR3, as DNA: TGTGCCAGTAGTATCCTTGGCAGCACCCGCGCCTACGAGCAGTACTTC.

This clone was seen a handful of times. V and J are TRBV29-1 and TRBJ2-5; TRBD1 matches 7 bases. V shed 6 bases and J 3 bases; nucleotides not matched to a gene: 7. This CDR3 comprises 13 residues. Germline-derived CDR1 and CDR2 are SQVTM and ANQGSEA. CDR3 residues: CSVDTGVEETQYF. CDR3 DNA sequence: TGCAGCGTCGACACAGGGGTGGAAGAGACCCAGTACTTC.

The genes are TRBV10-3 and TRBJ2-5; 8 bases map to TRBD1. The CDR3 consists of 15 residues. Germline V gene lookup returns CDR1 ENHRY and CDR2 SYGVKD. J gave up 5 bases and V 4 bases, and 9 bases lay outside the gene matches. CDR3: CAISASTGDAETQYF. CDR3 DNA: TGTGCCATCAGTGCCTCGACAGGGGATGCGGAGACCCAGTACTTC.

V is TRBV19 and J is TRBJ2-6, with D possibly being TRBD1 (6 bases). The CDR3 runs 16 residues. Germline V gene lookup returns CDR1 LNHDA and CDR2 SQIVND (reference sequence). The V end was cut by 5 bases, the J end by 2 bases, with 13 bases between. Written as DNA, the CDR3 is TGTGCCAGTAGTGACCCACAGGGAACTGGGGCCAACGTCCTGACTTTC. Protein sequence: CASSDPQGTGANVLTF.

The CDR3 sequence is CASSQAEGGSSYEQYF. DNA for the CDR3: TGTGCCAGCAGCCAAGCGGAAGGCGGGAGCTCCTACGAGCAGTACTTC. V usage is TRBV4-2 and J usage is TRBJ2-7; 7 bases align to TRBD2. Germline values: CDR1 LGHNA, CDR2 YNFKEQ. The CDR3 consists of 16 residues. J lost 0 bases, V lost 1 base, and 6 bases had no gene match.

The gene calls are TRBV6-6 and TRBJ1-2; a weak D match, TRBD1 (5 bases). The CDR3 is made up of 15 amino acids. CDR1 and CDR2 (germline): MNHNY, SVGAGI (reference sequence). Deletions cut 2 bases from V and 4 bases from J, with 14 bases between. CDR3 loop: CASSYTQANIYGYTF. The CDR3 DNA follows: TGTGCCAGCAGTTACACACAGGCGAATATCTATGGCTACACCTTC.

The rearrangement joins TRBV9 to TRBJ2-7, with TRBD1 identical over 10 bases. Germline V gives CDR1 SGDLS, CDR2 YYNGEE. The CDR3 consists of 15 residues. After removal of 2 bases from V and 2 bases from J, the junction contained 4 bases not matched to a gene. CDR3 amino acids: CASSVSGTGAYEQYF. CDR3 coding DNA: TGTGCCAGCAGCGTCTCCGGGACAGGGGCCTACGAGCAGTACTTC. Looking up the rest from reference TRBV9 and TRBJ2-7 gives the full variable domain: DSGVTQTPKHLITATGQRVTLRCSPRSGDLSVYWYQQSLDQGLQFLIQYYNGEERAKGNILERFSAQQFPDLHSELNLSSLELGDSALYFCASSVSGTGAYEQYFGPGTRLTVT.

This clone turned up a few times. The chain combines TRBV2 with TRBJ1-2, with 8 bases aligning to TRBD1. The CDR3 runs 14 residues. Germline loops: CDR1 SNHLY, CDR2 FYNNEI. V lost 7 bases to trimming and J lost 2 bases; unmatched junction nucleotides: 6. CDR3 protein: CASNVQGENYGYTF. The CDR3 nucleotides read TGTGCCAGCAACGTACAGGGGGAAAACTATGGCTACACCTTC. Together with reference TRBV2 and TRBJ1-2, the CDR3 gives the full variable domain: EPEVTQTPSHQVTQMGQEVILRCVPISNHLYFYWYRQILGQKVEFLVSFYNNEISEKSEIFDDQFSVERPDGSNFTLKIRSTKLEDSAMYFCASNVQGENYGYTFGSGTRLTVV.

The table lists this clone with a few counts. The chain has TRBV6-6 and TRBJ1-2; 7 bases are shared with TRBD1. Germline V gives CDR1 MNHNY, CDR2 SVGAGI (reference sequence). V was pared by 0 bases and J by 8 bases, with 6 bases of the junction left unmatched. This CDR3 has 14 residues. Written as DNA, the CDR3 is TGTGCCAGCAGTTACTCCACAGGGGAAGGCGGCTACACCTTC. Protein product: CASSYSTGEGGYTF.

The chain employs TRBV6-6 and TRBJ2-7, with D possibly TRBD1 on 5 matching bases. This CDR3 spans 13 amino acids. Germline V CDR1 and CDR2: MNHNY, SVGAGI (reference sequence). Trimming left V 10 bases short and J 5 bases short, with 18 bases between. The DNA for the CDR3 is TGTGCCACTCTCCCCCAGGGAAAGAACGAGCAGTACTTC. This gives the protein CATLPQGKNEQYF.